This TCR beta chain was obtained from a study of T-cell reconstitution after alpha-beta-depleted transplantation in children. This CDR3 region has 12 residues. Trimming took 4 bases from V and 6 from J, leaving 7 bases between them. CDR1 is SEHNR, CDR2 FQNEAQ, per germline (reference sequence). This clonotype was detected a few times. Library preparation (for TCRbeta) was performed with unique molecular identifiers. Via MiXCR, TCRdb re-called the PCR reads, giving one row per CDR3 protein. The sample lists 450,000 to 500,000 distinct CDR3 sequences; around 12% were seen once. V is TRBV7-9 and J is TRBJ2-1; no clear D gene. The source of this sequence is a human donor who donated a stem cell graft to a child with combined immunodeficiency. Sample: PBMCs from the stem cell graft donor, taken from the stem cell graft. CDR3 DNA: TGTGCCAGCAGCTATTTAGTCAATGAGCAGTTCTTC. As protein: CASSYLVNEQFF.